This T cell receptor (beta chain) was found in a study of human T cells and chemical hapten exposure. General observations from the study: Expanded TCRs produced significantly more large CDR3 similarity clusters than controls did.

Described time point: patch test 2, 6 weeks after DPC sensitization. Described treatment: therapeutic diphenylcyclopropenone sensitization with weekly scalp DPC. V shed 9 bases and J 9 bases; nucleotides not matched to a gene: 7. The CDR3 is 12 residues long. Germline CDR1 LNHDA, CDR2 SQIVND (reference sequence). One entry per CDR3 protein results from TCRdb running MiXCR on the RACE reads. The table has 85,000 to 100,000 distinct CDR3 sequences, approximately 9.9% seen once; the top ten hold around 2.1%. This clonotype has only a few counts. What it binds is not known. The sample in question was whole blood, obtained in connection with sensitization to the hapten diphenylcyclopropenone (DPC). The chain has TRBV19 and TRBJ1-2, with TRBD1 matching 10 bases. The TCR was taken from a man aged 40-49 years with alopecia areata. Some clones in this sample may be carry-over from other donors' samples. The CDR3 spells CASRDRGVSYTF. The CDR3 region has the DNA TGTGCCAGCCGGGACAGGGGTGTCAGCTACACCTTC.